This is a list of T cell receptor beta chains from one sample in a study of OX40 agonist ivuxolimab in advanced cancers. Generated by immunoSEQ multiplex PCR, the TCRdb table keeps only in-frame clones and is missing some. This sample has approximately 28,000 clones, with 85% to 90% found just once. Sequenced here: CD4+ or CD8+ T cells sorted from blood, sampled in a trial of the OX40 agonist ivuxolimab. The receptors were gathered from an adult with an advanced solid tumor such as melanoma, head and neck, liver or kidney cancer. Both conserved end residues are part of each CDR3. The D gene is left open where the match is weak. Clone size appears in some rows only: once, few, many, or a class for an expanded clone.

v_gene	j_gene	d_gene	abundance	CDR3nt	CDR3aa
TRBV27	TRBJ1-4	NA	once	TGTGCCAGCAGAGGACTGCTTAATGAAAAACTGTTTTTT	CASRGLLNEKLFF
TRBV5-1	TRBJ2-1	TRBD2	NA	TGCGCCAGCAGCTTAGCGGGACCCTCCTACAATGAGCAGTTCTTC	CASSLAGPSYNEQFF
TRBV30	TRBJ2-7	TRBD1	NA	TGTGCCTGGGGCCTCCCCCGGGACAGGGGTGACGAGCAGTACTTC	CAWGLPRDRGDEQYF
TRBV9	TRBJ2-7	NA	few	TGTGCCAGCAGCGCGGACCAGACCGAGCAGTACTTC	CASSADQTEQYF
TRBV4-1	TRBJ1-6	NA	NA	TGCGCCAGCAGCCAAGAGGGGAGTAGGGGGGATTCACCCCTCCACTTT	CASSQEGSRGDSPLHF
TRBV27	TRBJ2-7	NA	NA	TGTGCCAGCGCGACTGCGGGGTGGTGGGGCGAGCAGTACTTC	CASATAGWWGEQYF
TRBV6-1	TRBJ2-2	TRBD2	NA	TGTGCCAGCAGGGGCGGGAGGCACGGGGAGCTGTTTTTT	CASRGGRHGELFF
TRBV2	TRBJ2-1	NA	NA	TGTGCCAGCAGTGGTTTTGAGCAGTTCTTC	CASSGFEQFF
TRBV5-4	TRBJ2-7	NA	once	TGTGCCAGCAGCTTGACCGGGGAAGACTACGAGCAGTACTTC	CASSLTGEDYEQYF
TRBV14	TRBJ1-2	NA	NA	TGTGCCAGCAGCCAAGATTTCCTAGGGCTCTATGGCTACACCTTC	CASSQDFLGLYGYTF
TRBV5-4	TRBJ2-3	NA	NA	TGTGCCAGCAGCTTGGACTTCGATACGCAGTATTTT	CASSLDFDTQYF
TRBV9	TRBJ2-3	NA	NA	TGTGCCAGCAGCTCCCGACTCGAACAAGATACGCAGTATTTT	CASSSRLEQDTQYF
TRBV5-1	TRBJ2-7	TRBD1	NA	TGCGCCAGCAGCTTGGCCCCTGGGCAGGGGGAGTACTTC	CASSLAPGQGEYF
TRBV7-2	TRBJ2-7	TRBD2	NA	TGTGCCAGCAGCTTGGCGGGGGCCTACGAGCAGTACTTC	CASSLAGAYEQYF
TRBV5-1	TRBJ2-1	NA	NA	TGCGCCAGCAGCCAATTGACCCGGCCGATATACAATGAGCAGTTCTTC	CASSQLTRPIYNEQFF
TRBV6-4	TRBJ2-2	NA	NA	TGTGCCAGCAGTGACTCAGGGACCACCGGGGAGCTGTTTTTT	CASSDSGTTGELFF
TRBV29-1	TRBJ2-7	NA	NA	TGCAGCCTCCGTCGGAGGGAGTTGAATTCTTGGTTGTACGAGCAGTACTTC	CSLRRRELNSWLYEQYF
TRBV30	TRBJ2-1	TRBD2	NA	TGTGCCTGGAGTGATAGACTAGCGGGAGGGATCTACAATGAGCAGTTCTTC	CAWSDRLAGGIYNEQFF
TRBV9	TRBJ1-1	NA	NA	TGTGCCAGCAGCGGCGGCAGGGCGGACACTGAAGCTTTCTTT	CASSGGRADTEAFF
TRBV7-9	TRBJ2-3	NA	NA	TGTGCCAGCAGCCAAGATCAAGGTAGCGGCACAGATACGCAGTATTTT	CASSQDQGSGTDTQYF
TRBV19	TRBJ1-4	NA	NA	TGTGCCAGTAGTTCACCGAGCAGCAGAGGTGAAAAACTGTTTTTT	CASSSPSSRGEKLFF
TRBV5-5	TRBJ1-6	NA	once	TGTGCCAGCAACGAGGCGGGGGCAGGAAATTCACCCCTCCACTTT	CASNEAGAGNSPLHF
TRBV6-4	TRBJ2-3	TRBD2	medium-sized	TGTGCCAGCAGTGGTACTAGCGGGGGCACAGATACGCAGTATTTT	CASSGTSGGTDTQYF
TRBV5-1	TRBJ2-7	NA	NA	TGCGCCAGCAGCTCGACTAGTGCCCACGAGCAGTACTTC	CASSSTSAHEQYF
TRBV6-5	TRBJ1-6	NA	NA	TGTGCCAGCAGTTCATCTGGGGGACACTATAATTCACCCCTCCACTTT	CASSSSGGHYNSPLHF
TRBV11-2	TRBJ2-7	NA	NA	TGTGCCAGCAGCTTAGGGGTTGGGACTCTGTATTCCTACGAGCAGTACTTC	CASSLGVGTLYSYEQYF
TRBV7-6	TRBJ2-1	TRBD2	NA	TGTGCCAGCAGCTTAGGTGGTAGCGGGGGGTCGAGAGGTAATGAGCAGTTCTTC	CASSLGGSGGSRGNEQFF
TRBV5-1	TRBJ1-2	NA	NA	TGCGCCAGCAGCTTGCCGGCCAACTATGGCTACACCTTC	CASSLPANYGYTF
TRBV19	TRBJ1-2	TRBD1	NA	TGTGCCAGTAGTATAGACCTTGGGACAGGGTTCCATGGCTACACCTTC	CASSIDLGTGFHGYTF